One sample yielded the 28 T cell receptor beta chains listed below, sequenced in a study of early T cells in non-severe SARS-CoV-2 infection. One entry per CDR3 protein, called by TCRdb with MiXCR from the 5' RACE reads. Of 25,000 to 35,000 distinct CDR3 sequences in the sample, around 6% are singletons; the top ten hold around 30%. This specimen consisted of whole blood, obtained at baseline. These receptors were taken from an adult who was a healthcare worker with PCR-confirmed SARS-CoV-2 infection or an uninfected control (not recorded which).

This clonotype was picked up a small number of times. The gene calls are TRBV27 and TRBJ2-6; maybe TRBD2 (5 bases). Deletions cut 11 bases from V and 0 bases from J, with 14 bases between. Germline CDR1 is MNHEY and CDR2 is SMNVEV (reference sequence). The CDR3 sequence is 15 residues long. Here the CDR3 reads CAAKRGGSGANVLTF. The CDR3 bases are TGTGCCGCCAAGAGAGGAGGCTCTGGGGCCAACGTCCTGACTTTC.

In this sample, this clonotype turned up many times. In nucleotides, the CDR3 is TGTGCCAGCAGCTTAGGCCTAATCGGGGGGGCCGCAGAGACCCAGTACTTC. It encodes CASSLGLIGGAAETQYF. The chain carries TRBV13 and TRBJ2-5; TRBD2 matches at 8 bases. The V gene's germline CDR1 is PRHDT and CDR2 FYEKMQ (reference sequence). The CDR3 is 17 amino acids. V was clipped by 0 bases and J by 4 bases; unmatched bases: 10.

This clonotype is a singleton in its sample. The junction and the germline gene differ at one end; a read error may be behind it. J is TRBJ1-6 and V is TRBV28; D ambiguous. Germline lookup yields CDR1 MDHEN and CDR2 SYDVKM. The CDR3 consists of 15 residues. The CDR3 DNA follows: TGTGTCAGCACCGTGGCCAGCTCCTATAATTCACCCCTCCACTTT. This codes for CVSTVASSYNSPLHF.

This rearrangement joins TRBV10-3 to TRBJ2-7; unclear D gene. The V end was cut by 0 bases, the J end by 4 bases, with 13 bases between. The CDR3 has 15 amino acids. Germline assignment: CDR1 ENHRY and CDR2 SYGVKD. The CDR3 loop is CAISESAGTVYEQYF. The CDR3 coding sequence is TGTGCCATCAGTGAGTCAGCAGGAACCGTATACGAGCAGTACTTC.

This clonotype was observed many times. V usage is TRBV14 and J usage is TRBJ2-3, with D maybe TRBD1 (6 bases). CDR1 and CDR2 from the germline V gene are SGHDN and FVKESK. V was clipped by 1 base and J by 0 bases, with 11 bases between them. The CDR3 is 16 amino acids. CDR3 DNA sequence: TGTGCCAGCAGCCAAGTTGCCAGGGGAAGCACAGATACGCAGTATTTT. As protein: CASSQVARGSTDTQYF.

In this sample, this clonotype turned up a few times. This chain uses TRBV25-1 with TRBJ2-7, with D tentatively TRBD2 (6 bases). Germline V lookup: CDR1 MGHDK, CDR2 SYGVNS. The CDR3 consists of 14 residues. With 8 bases removed from V and 4 bases from J, the gap between germline ends came to 18 bases. This CDR3 reads CASERRLAPYEQYF. The DNA of the CDR3 is TGTGCCAGCGAGCGGAGGCTAGCGCCGTACGAGCAGTACTTC.

This clonotype was seen ten or more times. The V and J genes are TRBV2 and TRBJ2-3, with TRBD2 identical over 11 bases. This CDR3 is built from 16 residues. Germline V gene data show CDR1 as SNHLY and CDR2 as FYNNEI. V was pared by 10 bases and J by 4 bases, with 13 bases of the junction left unmatched. In nucleotides, the CDR3 is TGTGCCACCCTCCTGGAGGGACTAGCGGTCTCAGATACGCAGTATTTT. Translated, it gives CATLLEGLAVSDTQYF.

This clonotype appeared many times. The chain uses TRBV28 and TRBJ1-1; D not certain. V was shortened by 2 bases and J by 0 bases, with 1 base between the two germline ends. The CDR3 has 12 amino acids. CDR1 and CDR2 (germline): MDHEN, SYDVKM. The DNA of the CDR3 is TGTGCCAGCAGTTTAATGAACACTGAAGCTTTCTTT. This gives the protein CASSLMNTEAFF.

This clonotype was observed many times. This chain links TRBV7-8 with TRBJ2-1, with D possibly being TRBD2 (6 bases). Trimming took off 1 base at V and 0 bases at J, with 13 bases between the two ends. The CDR3 extends over 17 amino acids. Germline values: CDR1 SGHVS, CDR2 FQNEAQ. The CDR3 loop reads CASSLGGLRSSYNEQFF. As DNA, the CDR3 is TGTGCCAGCAGCTTAGGGGGACTTCGGAGCTCCTACAATGAGCAGTTCTTC.

The CDR3: CASSADSSYNEQFF. The CDR3 DNA sequence: TGTGCCAGCAGCGCAGACTCTTCCTACAATGAGCAGTTCTTC. This chain links TRBV2 with TRBJ2-1; D is undetermined. V lost 6 bases and J lost 1, with 10 bases in between. CDR1 is SNHLY and CDR2 is FYNNEI in the germline V gene. The CDR3 has 14 amino acids.

This clonotype was seen at least ten times. The chain is built from TRBV7-2 and TRBJ1-6; unclear D gene. Germline V gives CDR1 SGHTA, CDR2 FQGNSA. The V end lost 3 bases, the J end lost 3 bases, and 9 bases lay between the germline ends. The CDR3 runs 15 residues. CDR3 amino acids: CASSFGRNYNSPLHF. CDR3 nucleotide sequence: TGTGCCAGCAGCTTCGGACGGAACTATAATTCACCCCTCCACTTT. Supplemented by reference TRBV7-2 and TRBJ1-6, the full variable domain reads GAGVSQSPSNKVTEKGKDVELRCDPISGHTALYWYRQSLGQGLEFLIYFQGNSAPDKSGLPSDRFSAERTGGSVSTLTIQRTQQEDSAVYLCASSFGRNYNSPLHFGNGTRLTVT.

The chain carries TRBV5-6 and TRBJ1-3; D is unclear. This CDR3 region has 16 residues. Trimming removed 2 bases at V and 0 bases at J, with 12 bases between. The germline gives CDR1 SGHDT, CDR2 YYEEEE. The chain's CDR3 is CASSFGSTTSGNTIYF. CDR3 in DNA: TGTGCCAGCAGCTTTGGAAGTACTACCTCTGGAAACACCATATATTTT.

For this clonotype: Mismatch with germline at one junction end may stem from a read error. The V and J genes are TRBV18 and TRBJ2-1, with 9 bases that match TRBD1. The CDR3 sequence is 15 residues long. The germline V gene has CDR1 KGHSH and CDR2 LQKENI. CDR3 sequence reads: CASSQTGQGYHEQFF. DNA for the CDR3: TGTGCCAGCTCACAAACGGGACAGGGCTACCATGAGCAGTTCTTC.

In this sample, this clonotype turned up many times. The rearrangement joins TRBV14 to TRBJ2-5; TRBD2 agrees at 9 bases. J gave up 5 bases and V 1 base, and 5 bases lay outside the gene matches. The CDR3 spans 15 residues. Germline assignment: CDR1 SGHDN and CDR2 FVKESK. CDR3 protein: CASSQVLAGIETQYF. As DNA, the CDR3 is TGTGCCAGCAGCCAAGTTCTAGCGGGAATCGAGACCCAGTACTTC.

Ten or more counts support this clonotype. This chain joins TRBV2 and TRBJ2-1; perhaps TRBD2 as D (5 bases). The CDR3 sequence is 13 residues long. Trimming pared 5 bases from V and 10 bases from J, leaving 15 bases between. Germline V gives CDR1 SNHLY, CDR2 FYNNEI. CDR3 nucleotides: TGTGCCAGCAGTAACAGAGGGCCCCCAGAGCAGTTCTTC. Protein sequence: CASSNRGPPEQFF.

CDR3 coding DNA: TGCAGTGCTGGACACAGAGATGAAGCTTTCTTT. This sequence encodes CSAGHRDEAFF. The gene calls are TRBV20-1 and TRBJ1-1; D might be TRBD1 (5 bases). CDR1 is DFQATT and CDR2 is SNEGSKA in the germline V gene (reference sequence). The V end was cut by 5 bases, the J end by 7 bases, with 11 bases between. The CDR3 contains 11 residues.

This clonotype came up many times. The V call is TRBV21-1, the J call TRBJ2-1; the table calls TRBD2, which could not be checked here. TRBV21-1 is a documented pseudogene. The CDR3 sequence is 15 residues long. In nucleotides, the CDR3 is TGTGCCAGCAGCCTTGCGGGACTAGCACCCAATGAGCAGTTCTTC. Translating it yields CASSLAGLAPNEQFF.

This clonotype appeared many times. The chain uses TRBV5-8 and TRBJ2-1; D might be TRBD2 (7 bases). The V and J ends lost 4 bases and 3 bases respectively, with 14 bases between them. CDR1 and CDR2 from the germline V gene are SGHTS and YDEGEE. The CDR3 consists of 15 residues. In DNA, the CDR3 is TGTGCCAGCAGCCCCGGGGAGGGGGTCTACAATGAGCAGTTCTTC. It codes for CASSPGEGVYNEQFF.

There are many counts of this clonotype. The V gene is TRBV7-9, the J gene TRBJ1-5, with D possibly matching TRBD1 (6 bases). The CDR3 length is 16 residues. Germline CDR1 is SEHNR and CDR2 is FQNEAQ (reference sequence). V lost 4 bases, J lost 3 bases, and 16 bases lay in between. CDR3 bases: TGTGCCAGCAGCTCTGGGGGCTCCGTACACAATCAGCCCCAGCATTTT. Translated: CASSSGGSVHNQPQHF.

This clonotype was recorded at least ten times. The chain combines TRBV6-2 or TRBV6-3 with TRBJ2-1; TRBD2 might be the D (6 bases). The CDR3 length is 13 residues. Deletions cut 9 bases from V and 4 bases from J, with 13 bases between. Germline CDR1 reads MNHEY; CDR2 reads SVGEGT. The CDR3 loop is CASAGLPYNEQFF. DNA of the CDR3: TGTGCCAGTGCGGGACTGCCATACAATGAGCAGTTCTTC.

This clonotype was recorded at least ten times. The J gene is TRBJ1-5, the V gene TRBV5-1; TRBD1 might be the D (5 bases). This CDR3 has 15 amino acids. CDR1 and CDR2 (germline): SGHRS, YFSETQ. Trimming removed 0 bases at V and 0 bases at J, with 7 bases between. The CDR3 sequence: CASSLAGDSNQPQHF. CDR3 nucleotide sequence: TGCGCCAGCAGCTTGGCGGGGGATAGCAATCAGCCCCAGCATTTT.

This clonotype was recorded at least ten times. The chain is built from TRBV6-1 and TRBJ1-5; D is undetermined. CDR3 length: 13 amino acids. Trimming removed 3 bases at V and 3 bases at J, with 6 bases between. In germline, CDR1 is MNHNS, CDR2 SASEGT. As DNA, the CDR3 is TGTGCCAGCAGTGATCGGGACAATCAGCCCCAGCATTTT. Its translation: CASSDRDNQPQHF.

The table lists this clonotype with many counts. The J gene is TRBJ2-6, the V gene TRBV19; no firm D call. Between the trimmed V and J ends, which lost 0 bases and 2 bases, there was a span of 14 bases. The CDR3 sequence is 18 residues long. In germline, CDR1 is LNHDA, CDR2 SQIVND (reference sequence). In DNA, the CDR3 is TGTGCCAGTAGTATAGAGGCAGCCCCTCTGACTGGGGCCAACGTCCTGACTTTC. Translation gives CASSIEAAPLTGANVLTF.

This clonotype was detected many times. V is TRBV28 and J is TRBJ2-1, with TRBD2 matching over 11 bases. From germline, CDR1 is MDHEN and CDR2 SYDVKM. This CDR3 contains 16 residues. The junction had 10 bases not matched to a gene; V was cut back by 5 bases and J by 7 bases. The CDR3 loop is CASSPTLAGGLNEQFF. The CDR3 nucleotides are TGTGCCAGCAGTCCCACTCTAGCGGGAGGATTGAATGAGCAGTTCTTC.

Ten or more counts support this clonotype. As DNA, the CDR3 is TGTGCCAGCAGCTCACAGGGTGGGAGAACTGAAGCTTTCTTT. Its translation: CASSSQGGRTEAFF. The chain has TRBV7-8 and TRBJ1-1, with a possible D match to TRBD1 (6 bases). Germline CDR1 is SGHVS and CDR2 is FQNEAQ. The CDR3 has 14 amino acids. The germline V and J ends were trimmed by 4 bases and 5 bases, with 14 bases remaining between them.

The rearrangement joins TRBV28 to TRBJ2-2; 10 positions agree with TRBD2. The CDR3 length is 14 residues. The J segment lost 6 bases and the V segment lost 11 bases, leaving 9 bases of the junction unmatched. Germline loops: CDR1 MDHEN, CDR2 SYDVKM. The DNA for the CDR3 is TGTGCCGTCCAGGAAAGCGGGAGGGCCGGGGAGCTGTTTTTT. Amino acids: CAVQESGRAGELFF.

The V call is TRBV18, the J call TRBJ1-2, with 8 bases matching TRBD1. The CDR3 runs to 19 residues. V lost 3 bases, J lost 1 base, and 16 bases stayed unmatched. Germline lookup yields CDR1 KGHSH and CDR2 LQKENI. The CDR3, as DNA: TGTGCCAGCTCACCCGGACAGGGCGGCGGTCGCTACCTTAACTATGGCTACACCTTC. It codes for CASSPGQGGGRYLNYGYTF.

A few counts support this clonotype. DNA of the CDR3: TGTGCCAGCAGTTTTACTAGCGGGGGGGCTAATACGCAGTATTTT. Its translation is CASSFTSGGANTQYF. The V and J genes are TRBV12-3 or TRBV12-4 and TRBJ2-3, with 13 bases identical to TRBD2. The CDR3 covers 15 residues. The J segment lost 7 bases and the V segment lost 3 bases, leaving 4 bases of the junction unmatched.